Following are 29 T cell receptor beta chains from one sample sequenced in a study of radiation and T cells in renal cell carcinoma (dated by TCRdb to the early 2020s). This specimen's time point label, per the study, means: blood 4 weeks post-SBRT, at nephrectomy. Read against the paper, the sample's treatment or condition label means: 15 Gy SBRT to primary tumor, nephrectomy 4 weeks later. Receptor libraries were prepared by the immunoSEQ multiplex PCR assay. Drawn from immuneACCESS, this table holds only the in-frame rearrangements with V and J called that TCRdb kept. Clones are partly lost; checked studies trace under half to an unresolved V gene and leave the rest unexplained. For this sample the table gives 150,000 to 200,000 clones, of which about 87% were detected only once. Together, the top ten hold about 10% of the sample. The material sequenced was blood, taken from a patient whose treatment included radiotherapy and nephrectomy. The source is a woman between 50 and 59 years old with renal cell carcinoma.

The gene calls are TRBV6-5 and TRBJ1-1, with 8 bases aligning to TRBD1. The CDR3 consists of 15 residues. The junction had 5 bases not matched to a gene; V was cut back by 0 bases and J by 5 bases. Germline CDR1 MNHEY, CDR2 SVGAGI. The DNA for the CDR3 is TGTGCCAGCAGTTACTCGAACAGGGGGGGAACTGAAGCTTTCTTT. It yields the protein CASSYSNRGGTEAFF.

The rearrangement joins TRBV9 to TRBJ2-1; D is unclear. The CDR3 is 13 residues long. The germline V and J ends were trimmed by 0 bases and 5 bases, with 6 bases remaining between them. Germline assignment: CDR1 SGDLS and CDR2 YYNGEE. In DNA, the CDR3 is TGTGCCAGCAGCGTAGTCGGAGACAATGAGCAGTTCTTC. This encodes CASSVVGDNEQFF. Using reference TRBV9 and TRBJ2-1 for the parts outside the CDR3, the full variable domain is DSGVTQTPKHLITATGQRVTLRCSPRSGDLSVYWYQQSLDQGLQFLIQYYNGEERAKGNILERFSAQQFPDLHSELNLSSLELGDSALYFCASSVVGDNEQFFGPGTRLTVL.

The chain couples TRBV5-1 to TRBJ2-3; perhaps TRBD1 as D (6 bases). CDR3 length equals 18 residues. Germline loops: CDR1 SGHRS, CDR2 YFSETQ. V shed 0 bases and J shed 0 bases, with 17 bases lying between them. Here the CDR3 reads CASSLAKLGTLSTDTQYF. In DNA form, the CDR3 reads TGCGCCAGCAGCTTGGCCAAACTTGGGACACTTAGCACAGATACGCAGTATTTT.

V gene TRBV2 combines with J gene TRBJ2-2; D tentatively fits TRBD1 or TRBD2 (6 bases each). The V and J ends lost 2 bases and 5 bases respectively, with 9 bases between them. The CDR3 consists of 14 residues. Germline loops: CDR1 SNHLY, CDR2 FYNNEI. Written as DNA, the CDR3 is TGTGCCAGCAGTGAATGGGGGGCGACCGGGGAGCTGTTTTTT. It codes for CASSEWGATGELFF.

The chain combines TRBV4-3 with TRBJ2-7; D is ambiguous. Germline CDR1 and CDR2: LGHNA and YSLEER. V gave up 1 base and J gave up 1 base, with 8 bases separating them. This CDR3 spans 14 amino acids. CDR3 coding DNA: TGCGCCAGCAGCCAAGGAGGCAGTTCCTACGAGCAGTACTTC. Its protein is CASSQGGSSYEQYF.

This rearrangement joins TRBV11-2 to TRBJ1-2; D unclear. The CDR3 loop spans 12 amino acids. Trimming removed 4 bases from V and 3 bases from J, with 6 bases in between. The V gene's germline CDR1 is SGHAT and CDR2 FQNNGV. In DNA, the CDR3 is TGTGCCAGCAGCTCCGGATACTATGGCTACACCTTC. Encoded protein: CASSSGYYGYTF.

This clone has just a few counts. This chain joins TRBV30 and TRBJ1-1, with D possibly matching TRBD1 (5 bases). CDR1 and CDR2 (germline): GTSNPN, SVGIG (reference sequence). This CDR3 spans 14 amino acids. The V end was cut by 5 bases, the J end by 3 bases, with 16 bases between. CDR3 sequence reads: CAWARRAEDTEAFF. CDR3 DNA: TGTGCCTGGGCTCGCAGGGCCGAGGACACTGAAGCTTTCTTT.

This chain joins TRBV30 and TRBJ2-7, with a weak D call TRBD2 (6 bases). Germline V lookup: CDR1 GTSNPN, CDR2 SVGIG (reference sequence). Trimming cost V 0 bases and J 2 bases, with 11 bases left between them. CDR3 size: 14 residues. The CDR3 loop reads CAWSVGRGTYEQYF. In DNA form, the CDR3 reads TGTGCCTGGAGTGTCGGGCGGGGAACCTACGAGCAGTACTTC. The variable domain in full, completed from reference TRBV30 and TRBJ2-7, reads SQTIHQWPATLVQPVGSPLSLECTVEGTSNPNLYWYRQAAGRGLQLLFYSVGIGQISSEVPQNLSASRPQDRQFILSSKKLLLSDSGFYLCAWSVGRGTYEQYFGPGTRLTVT.

V is TRBV7-2 and J is TRBJ1-1, with D perhaps TRBD1 (6 bases). CDR1 is SGHTA and CDR2 is FQGNSA in the germline V gene. The CDR3 length is 13 residues. Between the trimmed V and J ends, which lost 6 bases and 11 bases, there was a span of 19 bases. CDR3: CASSPPGGREAFF. The DNA for the CDR3 is TGTGCCAGCAGTCCCCCGGGGGGCCGGGAGGCTTTCTTT.

This chain joins TRBV7-8 and TRBJ2-5; possibly TRBD1 for D (5 bases). The CDR3 is 15 amino acids. CDR1 and CDR2 from the germline V gene are SGHVS and FQNEAQ. V was pared by 2 bases and J by 6 bases, with 16 bases between. The CDR3 bases are TGTGCCAGCAGCTTATTAGGGGAACGCTTGAAGACCCAGTACTTC. It yields the protein CASSLLGERLKTQYF.

The chain is built from TRBV30 and TRBJ1-3; weak D call: TRBD1 (6 bases). The CDR3 runs to 13 residues. Trimming stripped 0 bases from V and 5 bases from J, with 8 bases between. The germline V gene encodes CDR1 GTSNPN and CDR2 SVGIG (reference sequence). DNA for the CDR3: TGTGCCTGGAGTGTAGGGGGGAGAAACACCATATATTTT. This codes for CAWSVGGRNTIYF. The full variable domain, rest sourced from reference TRBV30 and TRBJ1-3, is SQTIHQWPATLVQPVGSPLSLECTVEGTSNPNLYWYRQAAGRGLQLLFYSVGIGQISSEVPQNLSASRPQDRQFILSSKKLLLSDSGFYLCAWSVGGRNTIYFGEGSWLTVV.

In this sample, this clone turned up once. This chain joins TRBV2 and TRBJ1-1, with D perhaps TRBD1 (5 bases). CDR1 and CDR2 from the germline V gene are SNHLY and FYNNEI. Trimming stripped 7 bases from V and 3 bases from J, with 9 bases between. This CDR3 contains 12 residues. The CDR3 nucleotides read TGTGCCAGCACCCGGACATACACTGAAGCTTTCTTT. The encoded protein is CASTRTYTEAFF.

This chain links TRBV6-1 with TRBJ2-3; 10 bases fit TRBD1. CDR1 and CDR2 from the germline V gene are MNHNS and SASEGT. Trimming removed 8 bases from V and 7 bases from J; junction bases left unmatched: 9. This CDR3 has 14 amino acids. The CDR3 DNA reads as TGTGCCAGCCGTAACCGGGACAGGGGAAATACGCAGTATTTT. This gives the protein CASRNRDRGNTQYF.

This rearrangement joins TRBV19 to TRBJ1-6; 11 bases are a match to TRBD1. The CDR3 totals 14 residues. J gave up 9 bases and V 3 bases, and 1 base lay outside the gene matches. CDR1 LNHDA and CDR2 SQIVND come from the germline V gene (reference sequence). The CDR3 coding sequence is TGTGCCAGTAGTATTGGGACAGGGGGTTCACCCCTCCACTTT. The encoded protein is CASSIGTGGSPLHF.

The chain recombines TRBV7-9 with TRBJ2-1; 12 bases fit TRBD2. CDR1 is SEHNR and CDR2 is FQNEAQ in the germline V gene (reference sequence). The V and J ends lost 3 bases and 12 bases, in that order; junction bases with no gene match: 9. This CDR3 region has 15 residues. CDR3 loop: CASSFSPSGGEVQFF. DNA for the CDR3: TGTGCCAGCAGCTTTAGTCCTAGCGGGGGGGAGGTGCAGTTCTTC.

The chain has TRBV18 and TRBJ2-3; D gene uncertain. There are 12 residues in the CDR3. Germline V gene data show CDR1 as KGHSH and CDR2 as LQKENI. The V gene lost 2 bases and the J gene lost 3 bases, with 3 bases spanning the gap. DNA of the CDR3: TGTGCCAGCTCACCAAGTACAGATACGCAGTATTTT. Its translation: CASSPSTDTQYF.

This rearrangement joins TRBV11-2 to TRBJ1-2; D possibly corresponds to TRBD1 (6 bases). CDR1 SGHAT and CDR2 FQNNGV come from the germline V gene. V gave up 4 bases and J gave up 2 bases, with 8 bases separating them. CDR3 length: 13 residues. In DNA form, the CDR3 reads TGTGCCAGCAGCTCACAGGGAAACTATGGCTACACCTTC. Translating it yields CASSSQGNYGYTF.

CDR3 bases: TGCGCCAGCAGCCAAGATATGACACTGCAACAGCCCCAGCATTTT. Translating gives CASSQDMTLQQPQHF. The chain carries TRBV4-1 and TRBJ1-5; D not resolved. The germline gives CDR1 MGHRA, CDR2 YSYEKL. Trimming stripped 0 bases from V and 7 bases from J, with 13 bases between. CDR3 size: 15 residues.

The chain couples TRBV5-1 to TRBJ2-6; D call uncertain. Trimming shortened V by 4 bases and J by 2 bases, and 10 bases separated the two germline ends. The CDR3 is 15 amino acids. CDR1 is SGHRS and CDR2 is YFSETQ in the germline V gene. As DNA, the CDR3 is TGCGCCAGCAGCCCCTCCGGAACTGGGGCCAACGTCCTGACTTTC. Residues: CASSPSGTGANVLTF.

The gene calls are TRBV12-5 and TRBJ1-5; TRBD1 is a possible D gene (5 bases). V was trimmed by 3 bases and J by 6 bases, leaving 15 bases between them. Looked up from germline, CDR1 is LGHNT and CDR2 is FRNRAP. The CDR3 loop spans 15 amino acids. For the CDR3, the DNA is TGTGCTAGTGGTTTCGGCAGGGACTATCGTCAGCCCCAGCATTTT. The encoded protein is CASGFGRDYRQPQHF.

The chain uses TRBV5-1 and TRBJ2-7, with D perhaps matching TRBD2 (5 bases). Trimming took 5 bases from V and 0 from J, leaving 12 bases between them. The CDR3 totals 14 residues. CDR1 and CDR2 from the germline V gene are SGHRS and YFSETQ. DNA of the CDR3: TGCGCCAGCAGTGGAGGTCCGAGCTCCTACGAGCAGTACTTC. This codes for CASSGGPSSYEQYF.

The chain carries TRBV18 and TRBJ2-7; TRBD1 aligns across 7 bases. Germline values: CDR1 KGHSH, CDR2 LQKENI. This CDR3 is built from 15 residues. V lost 1 base, J lost 0 bases, and 3 bases stayed unmatched. CDR3: CASSPQSGGSYEQYF. CDR3 in DNA: TGTGCCAGCTCACCACAGTCAGGGGGCTCCTACGAGCAGTACTTC.

This chain uses TRBV21-1 with TRBJ2-7. TRBV21-1 is marked as a pseudogene. This CDR3 region has 16 residues. The CDR3 reads CASSKAKGTPRYEQYF. The CDR3 nucleotides read TGTGCCAGCAGCAAAGCAAAAGGGACCCCACGCTACGAGCAGTACTTC.

In this sample, this clone turned up once. One end of the junction is discordant with germline, which a read error may explain. The sample contains more than one DNA sequence encoding this CDR3. This rearrangement joins TRBV6-5 to TRBJ1-1; 7 nucleotides line up with TRBD1. CDR3 length: 13 residues. CDR1 and CDR2 (germline): MNHEY, SVGAGI. The CDR3 protein is CASRYRGNTEAFF. As DNA, the CDR3 is TGTGCCAGCCGTTACAGGGGGAACACTGAAGCTTTCTTT.

The sample holds one count of this clone. The chain carries TRBV19 and TRBJ2-5, with TRBD1 matching 8 bases. Germline CDR1 LNHDA, CDR2 SQIVND (reference sequence). CDR3 size: 17 residues. Trimming cost V 5 bases and J 1 base; bases outside gene matches: 12. This CDR3 reads CASSLRGQANLQETQYF. In DNA form, the CDR3 reads TGTGCCAGTAGTCTCCGGGGACAGGCGAATCTCCAAGAGACCCAGTACTTC.

CDR3 in amino acids: CASSTLTGRSAKNIQYF. Written as DNA, the CDR3 is TGCGCCAGCAGCACCCTGACAGGGAGGTCAGCCAAAAACATTCAGTACTTC. This rearrangement joins TRBV5-1 to TRBJ2-4; D perhaps matches TRBD1 (7 bases). This CDR3 is 17 amino acids long. Germline V gene lookup returns CDR1 SGHRS and CDR2 YFSETQ. Trimming took 4 bases from V and 0 from J, leaving 17 bases between them.

As to this clone: Other DNA sequences in this sample translate to the same CDR3. This chain joins TRBV2 and TRBJ2-7; D is perhaps TRBD1 (5 bases). The V and J ends lost 6 bases and 3 bases respectively, with 9 bases between them. Germline V gives CDR1 SNHLY, CDR2 FYNNEI. The length of the CDR3 is 12 residues. The CDR3 protein is CASSDQGYEQYF. As DNA, the CDR3 is TGTGCCAGCAGCGATCAGGGCTACGAGCAGTACTTC.

The chain has TRBV7-2 and TRBJ1-6; no clear D gene. The CDR3 has 14 residues. The V end lost 7 bases, the J end lost 10 bases, and 17 bases lay between the germline ends. Germline values: CDR1 SGHTA, CDR2 FQGNSA. CDR3 in DNA: TGTGCCAGCACCCCGGCGGGTAGGGCCTCACCCCTCCACTTT. Its protein is CASTPAGRASPLHF. Full variable domain (remainder filled in from reference TRBV7-2 and TRBJ1-6): GAGVSQSPSNKVTEKGKDVELRCDPISGHTALYWYRQSLGQGLEFLIYFQGNSAPDKSGLPSDRFSAERTGGSVSTLTIQRTQQEDSAVYLCASTPAGRASPLHFGNGTRLTVT.

The genes are TRBV7-9 and TRBJ1-1, with 10 bases matching TRBD1. The V gene's germline CDR1 is SEHNR and CDR2 FQNEAQ (reference sequence). V was clipped by 2 bases and J by 4 bases; unmatched bases: 4. This CDR3 is 15 amino acids long. This chain's CDR3 is CASSLRTGGGTEAFF. The DNA of the CDR3 is TGTGCCAGCAGCTTAAGGACAGGGGGAGGCACTGAAGCTTTCTTT.